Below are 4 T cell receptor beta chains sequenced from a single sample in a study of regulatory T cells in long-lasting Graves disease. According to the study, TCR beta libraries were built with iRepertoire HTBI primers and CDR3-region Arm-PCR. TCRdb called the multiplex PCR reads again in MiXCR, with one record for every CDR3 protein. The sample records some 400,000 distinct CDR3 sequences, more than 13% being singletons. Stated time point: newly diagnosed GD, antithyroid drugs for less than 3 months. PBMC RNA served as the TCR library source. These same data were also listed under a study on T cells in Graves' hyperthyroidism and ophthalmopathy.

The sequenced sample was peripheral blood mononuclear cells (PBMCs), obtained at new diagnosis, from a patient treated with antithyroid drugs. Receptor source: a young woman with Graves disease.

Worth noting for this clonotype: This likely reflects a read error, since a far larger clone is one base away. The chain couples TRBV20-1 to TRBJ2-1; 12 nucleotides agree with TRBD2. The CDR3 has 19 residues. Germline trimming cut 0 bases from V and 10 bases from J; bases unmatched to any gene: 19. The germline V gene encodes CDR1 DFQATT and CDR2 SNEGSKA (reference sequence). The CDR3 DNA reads TGCAGTGCTAGAGATAGGTCTAGCGGGAGGGCCCCGACGGCCTACGAGCAGTTCTTC. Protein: CSARDRSSGRAPTAYEQFF.

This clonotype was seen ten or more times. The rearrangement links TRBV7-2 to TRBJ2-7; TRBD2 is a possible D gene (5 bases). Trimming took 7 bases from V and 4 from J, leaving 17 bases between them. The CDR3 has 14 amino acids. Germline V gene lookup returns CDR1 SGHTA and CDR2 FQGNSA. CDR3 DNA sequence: TGTGCCAGCACCCGGGGAGCGGCCCCTTACGAGCAGTACTTC. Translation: CASTRGAAPYEQYF.

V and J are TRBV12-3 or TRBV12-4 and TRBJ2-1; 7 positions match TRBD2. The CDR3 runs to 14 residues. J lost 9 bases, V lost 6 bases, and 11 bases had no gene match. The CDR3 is CASRAVGGGGEQFF. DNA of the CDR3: TGTGCCAGCAGGGCCGTGGGCGGCGGGGGTGAGCAGTTCTTC.

The CDR3 DNA follows: TGTGCCAGCAGTCAAACAGGGGCTCAGGGCTACACCTTC. This encodes CASSQTGAQGYTF. The chain couples TRBV12-3 or TRBV12-4 to TRBJ1-2; 7 nucleotides agree with TRBD1. The CDR3 runs 13 residues. Germline trimming cut 5 bases from V and 8 bases from J; bases unmatched to any gene: 8.